This entry concerns a single T cell receptor beta chain. This entry is derived from a study of control samples from healthy donors and cancer patients. This CDR3 comprises 16 residues. Germline V lookup: CDR1 MGHRA, CDR2 YSYEKL. The V end was cut by 1 base, the J end by 0 bases, with 12 bases between. Assay used: immunoSEQ multiplex PCR; TCRdb lists only in-frame clones, some missing. The profile shows tens of thousands of clones, 90% to 95% of them singletons. Input material: blood. This TCR derives from a man younger than 45 in good health. The V and J genes are TRBV4-1 and TRBJ1-2; D remains ambiguous. DNA for the CDR3: TGCGCCAGCAGCCAAGGCCCCGGATTAACTAACTATGGCTACACCTTC. This codes for CASSQGPGLTNYGYTF.